One and the same sample provided the 24 T cell receptor beta chains below, sequenced in a study of cytomegalovirus exposure and HLA in healthy donors. Primers for the PCR totalled 60 Vbeta and 13 Jbeta. Measured with immunoSEQ multiplex PCR; TCRdb has only the in-frame clones, and not every one. The sample has 55,000 to 75,000 clones, and its top ten clones hold 1.5% to 2%. The sequencing input was PBMCs. Receptor source: a woman under 40 in good health and CMV-seronegative.

The chain links TRBV6-6 to TRBJ2-1; maybe TRBD2 (6 bases). V was shortened by 7 bases and J by 8 bases, with 18 bases between the two germline ends. Germline-derived CDR1 and CDR2 are MNHNY and SVGAGI (reference sequence). The CDR3 has 14 residues. The CDR3 spells CASITGTLTDEQFF. The CDR3 DNA follows: TGTGCCAGCATCACGGGGACTCTGACGGATGAGCAGTTCTTC.

The chain carries TRBV27 and TRBJ1-1, with D possibly TRBD1 on 6 matching bases. The V end lost 5 bases, the J end lost 1 base, and 11 bases lay between the germline ends. The CDR3 runs 14 residues. Germline assignment: CDR1 MNHEY and CDR2 SMNVEV (reference sequence). The CDR3 DNA reads TGTGCCAGCAGTCCGCGGACAGAGAACACTGAAGCTTTCTTT. It yields the protein CASSPRTENTEAFF.

The V and J genes are TRBV7-3 and TRBJ2-3; 8 bases fit TRBD2. The V and J ends lost 1 base and 4 bases, in that order; junction bases with no gene match: 10. In germline, CDR1 is SGHTA, CDR2 FQGTGA. CDR3 length: 17 amino acids. Written as DNA, the CDR3 is TGTGCCAGCAGCTTAAATGGAGCGGGGGCTCCGGCAGATACGCAGTATTTT. This gives the protein CASSLNGAGAPADTQYF.

The chain uses TRBV9 and TRBJ2-1; 9 bases align to TRBD2. This CDR3 comprises 22 residues. V gave up 3 bases and J gave up 0 bases; unmatched junction bases: 22. The germline CDR1 and CDR2 sequences are SGDLS and YYNGEE. The CDR3 protein is CASSESREGTSGPMSSYNEQFF. CDR3 DNA sequence: TGTGCCAGCAGCGAGTCGAGAGAGGGAACTAGCGGGCCAATGAGCTCCTACAATGAGCAGTTCTTC.

The rearrangement uses TRBV7-9 and TRBJ1-1; D gene ambiguous. CDR3 length: 14 residues. Trimming shortened V by 3 bases and J by 0 bases, and 8 bases separated the two germline ends. Germline V gives CDR1 SEHNR, CDR2 FQNEAQ (reference sequence). The CDR3 DNA reads as TGTGCCAGCAGCTTGGGTGACATGAACACTGAAGCTTTCTTT. This sequence encodes CASSLGDMNTEAFF.

The chain uses TRBV18 and TRBJ2-5; D is possibly TRBD2 (5 bases). The DNA end lines up better with TRBJ2-7; the J call may be wrong. Germline V gives CDR1 KGHSH, CDR2 LQKENI. The CDR3 runs 13 residues. The CDR3: CASSPAGNYEQYF. CDR3 bases: TGTGCCAGCTCACCGGCGGGTAACTACGAGCAGTACTTC.

The genes are TRBV9 and TRBJ2-1; TRBD2 matches 12 bases. The ends lost 3 bases at V and 9 bases at J; junction bases unmatched: 7. The germline CDR1 and CDR2 sequences are SGDLS and YYNGEE. The CDR3 is 15 residues long. Here the CDR3 DNA reads TGTGCCAGCAGCGATAGACTAGCGGGAGTACCTGAGCAGTTCTTC. It yields the protein CASSDRLAGVPEQFF.

The V call is TRBV28, the J call TRBJ1-4, with a weak D call TRBD1 (5 bases). The V end was cut by 1 base, the J end by 5 bases, with 11 bases between. CDR1 is MDHEN, CDR2 SYDVKM, per germline. The CDR3 length is 15 residues. The CDR3: CASSLYSGGNEKLFF. CDR3 in DNA: TGTGCCAGCAGTTTATATTCGGGGGGGAATGAAAAACTGTTTTTT. The variable domain in full, completed from reference TRBV28 and TRBJ1-4, reads DVKVTQSSRYLVKRTGEKVFLECVQDMDHENMFWYRQDPGLGLRLIYFSYDVKMKEKGDIPEGYSVSREKKERFSLILESASTNQTSMYLCASSLYSGGNEKLFFGSGTQLSVL.

The chain is built from TRBV18 and TRBJ2-1; 14 positions match TRBD2. V lost 3 bases, J lost 7 bases, and 8 bases stayed unmatched. The V gene's germline CDR1 is KGHSH and CDR2 LQKENI. The CDR3 consists of 17 residues. The CDR3 nucleotides read TGTGCCAGCTCACCTACAGGGACTAGCGGGAGTTATAATGAGCAGTTCTTC. This translates into CASSPTGTSGSYNEQFF.

The chain joins TRBV27 to TRBJ2-3, with D maybe TRBD1 (5 bases). V was clipped by 2 bases and J by 2 bases, with 8 bases between them. Germline V gene lookup returns CDR1 MNHEY and CDR2 SMNVEV (reference sequence). The CDR3 extends over 14 amino acids. In DNA form, the CDR3 reads TGTGCCAGCAGTTTAAGGGGAACCACAGATACGCAGTATTTT. Translating it yields CASSLRGTTDTQYF.

V gene TRBV9 combines with J gene TRBJ1-1, with 8 positions matching TRBD1. The CDR3 is made up of 15 amino acids. J was trimmed by 6 bases and V by 6 bases; bases with no gene match: 13. Germline V gene sequence: CDR1 SGDLS, CDR2 YYNGEE. The CDR3 spells CASTQLGQGAAEAFF. For the CDR3, the DNA is TGTGCCAGCACCCAGCTAGGGCAGGGGGCCGCTGAAGCTTTCTTT.

This sequence joins TRBV7-2 and TRBJ2-7; 10 nucleotides line up with TRBD2. From germline, CDR1 is SGHTA and CDR2 FQGNSA. Trimming cost V 5 bases and J 2 bases; bases outside gene matches: 3. This CDR3 comprises 14 residues. The CDR3 loop is CASSILAGAYEQYF. The CDR3 DNA sequence: TGTGCCAGCAGCATCCTAGCGGGGGCCTACGAGCAGTACTTC.

On this clone itself: This CDR3 is also generated by other DNA sequences in the sample. This chain links TRBV11-3 with TRBJ1-1, with D possibly matching TRBD1 (5 bases). Trimming pared 2 bases from V and 2 bases from J, leaving 9 bases between. Germline CDR1 SGHNT, CDR2 YENEEA. The CDR3 contains 14 residues. The CDR3 DNA reads as TGTGCCAGCAGCTTAACAGGCCCTAACACTGAAGCTTTCTTT. It codes for CASSLTGPNTEAFF.

CDR3 protein: CASSPQSDQPQHF. The CDR3 coding sequence is TGTGCCAGCTCACCCCAAAGCGACCAGCCCCAGCATTTT. The rearrangement joins TRBV18 to TRBJ1-5; D is unresolved. The CDR3 consists of 13 residues. V lost 3 bases, J lost 7 bases, and 10 bases lay in between. Germline V gene lookup returns CDR1 KGHSH and CDR2 LQKENI.

The genes are TRBV27 and TRBJ1-5, with D unclear. Trimming removed 2 bases at V and 5 bases at J, with 7 bases between. This CDR3 is built from 13 residues. Germline CDR1 reads MNHEY; CDR2 reads SMNVEV (reference sequence). The CDR3 region is CASSLVRDQPQHF. The CDR3, as DNA: TGTGCCAGCAGTTTAGTGAGGGATCAGCCCCAGCATTTT.

This chain joins TRBV30 and TRBJ1-5; D possibly corresponds to TRBD1 (6 bases). V dropped 1 base and J dropped 1 base, with 8 bases sitting between them. Germline V gene data show CDR1 as GTSNPN and CDR2 as SVGIG (reference sequence). CDR3 size: 14 residues. CDR3 loop: CAWSGQGSNQPQHF. In nucleotides, the CDR3 is TGTGCCTGGAGTGGCCAGGGGAGCAATCAGCCCCAGCATTTT.

This chain joins TRBV5-6 and TRBJ1-1; D unclear. The CDR3 runs to 16 residues. CDR1 and CDR2 (germline): SGHDT, YYEEEE. Trimming pared 3 bases from V and 0 bases from J, leaving 15 bases between. CDR3 loop: CASSSDGHYMNTEAFF. In nucleotides, the CDR3 is TGTGCCAGCAGCTCGGATGGGCATTATATGAACACTGAAGCTTTCTTT.

The CDR3 DNA is TGTGCCAGCGCAGCTAGCGGTCACACCGGGGAGCTGTTTTTT. Its protein product is CASAASGHTGELFF. This chain links TRBV25-1 with TRBJ2-2; TRBD2 matches at 7 bases. Unmatched junction bases numbered 6, after V lost 8 bases and J lost 3 bases. This CDR3 is 14 amino acids long. The germline CDR1 and CDR2 sequences are MGHDK and SYGVNS.

The gene calls are TRBV4-1 and TRBJ1-4; maybe TRBD1 (5 bases). Germline V lookup: CDR1 MGHRA, CDR2 YSYEKL. Trimming removed 3 bases at V and 0 bases at J, with 8 bases between. The CDR3 is 15 amino acids. The CDR3 region is CASSHPGTTNEKLFF. CDR3 sequence (DNA): TGCGCCAGCAGCCACCCAGGGACAACTAATGAAAAACTGTTTTTT.

The V and J genes are TRBV29-1 and TRBJ2-5; 7 bases line up with TRBD1. The J call may not be correct, given that the DNA end is closer to TRBJ2-7. This CDR3 has 11 residues. Germline CDR1 reads SQVTM; CDR2 reads ANQGSEA. CDR3: CSARGPGEQYF. The DNA for the CDR3 is TGCAGCGCTAGGGGGCCGGGCGAGCAGTACTTC.

The chain recombines TRBV28 with TRBJ1-1; D gene ambiguous. In germline, CDR1 is MDHEN, CDR2 SYDVKM. The CDR3 totals 15 residues. V gave up 4 bases and J gave up 1 base, with 13 bases separating them. The CDR3 region has the DNA TGTGCCAGCAGTTCCGGGAACAGTCGGAACACTGAAGCTTTCTTT. Its translation is CASSSGNSRNTEAFF.

The genes are TRBV7-9 and TRBJ2-3; D unresolved. This CDR3 contains 14 residues. The V end lost 2 bases, the J end lost 0 bases, and 6 bases lay between the germline ends. Germline CDR1 is SEHNR and CDR2 is FQNEAQ (reference sequence). The chain's CDR3 is CASSLKHSTDTQYF. The CDR3, as DNA: TGTGCCAGCAGCTTAAAACATAGCACAGATACGCAGTATTTT.

The J gene is TRBJ2-7, the V gene TRBV30; possibly TRBD2 for D (6 bases). Trimming left V 0 bases short and J 3 bases short, with 33 bases between. Per the germline V gene, CDR1 is GTSNPN and CDR2 is SVGIG (reference sequence). CDR3 length: 21 amino acids. This CDR3 is CAWSVSRNAGTRIAYRYEQYF. The CDR3 nucleotides are TGTGCCTGGAGTGTATCGCGTAACGCGGGAACCCGCATCGCCTATCGCTACGAGCAGTACTTC.

J is TRBJ2-2 and V is TRBV19; D might be TRBD2 (6 bases). The germline V gene has CDR1 LNHDA and CDR2 SQIVND (reference sequence). Deletions cut 5 bases from V and 2 bases from J, with 9 bases between. This CDR3 region has 14 residues. This chain's CDR3 is CASSGTPNTGELFF. In nucleotides, the CDR3 is TGTGCCAGTAGTGGGACTCCTAACACCGGGGAGCTGTTTTTT. Full variable domain (outside the CDR3, taken from reference TRBV19 and TRBJ2-2): DGGITQSPKYLFRKEGQNVTLSCEQNLNHDAMYWYRQDPGQGLRLIYYSQIVNDFQKGDIAEGYSVSREKKESFPLTVTSAQKNPTAFYLCASSGTPNTGELFFGEGSRLTVL.